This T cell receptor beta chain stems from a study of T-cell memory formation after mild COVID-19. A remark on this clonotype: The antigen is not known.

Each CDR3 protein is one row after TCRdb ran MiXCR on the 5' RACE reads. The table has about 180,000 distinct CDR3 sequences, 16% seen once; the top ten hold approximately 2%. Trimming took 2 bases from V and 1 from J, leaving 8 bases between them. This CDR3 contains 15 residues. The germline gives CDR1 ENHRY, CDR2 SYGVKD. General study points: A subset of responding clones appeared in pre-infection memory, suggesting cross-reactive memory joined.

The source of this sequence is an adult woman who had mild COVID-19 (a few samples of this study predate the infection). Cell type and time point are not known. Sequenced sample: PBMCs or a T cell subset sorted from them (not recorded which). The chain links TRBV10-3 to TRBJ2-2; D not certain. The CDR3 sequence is CAISESPGNTGELFF. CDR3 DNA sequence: TGTGCCATCAGTGAGAGTCCTGGGAACACCGGGGAGCTGTTTTTT.